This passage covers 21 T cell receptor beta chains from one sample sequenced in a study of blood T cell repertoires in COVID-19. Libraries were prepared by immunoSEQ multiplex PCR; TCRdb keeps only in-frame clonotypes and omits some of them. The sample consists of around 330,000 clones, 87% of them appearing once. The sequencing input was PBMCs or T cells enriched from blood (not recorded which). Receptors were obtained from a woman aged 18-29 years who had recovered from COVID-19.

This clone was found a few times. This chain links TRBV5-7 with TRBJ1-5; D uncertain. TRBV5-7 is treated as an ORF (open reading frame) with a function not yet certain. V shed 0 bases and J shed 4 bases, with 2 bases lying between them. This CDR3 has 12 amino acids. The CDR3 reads CASSLANQPQHF. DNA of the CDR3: TGTGCCAGCAGCTTGGCAAATCAGCCCCAGCATTTT.

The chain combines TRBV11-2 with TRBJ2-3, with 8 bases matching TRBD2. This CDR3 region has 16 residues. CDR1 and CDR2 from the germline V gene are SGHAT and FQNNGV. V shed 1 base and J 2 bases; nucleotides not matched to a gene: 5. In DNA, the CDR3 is TGTGCCAGCAGCTTAGGCGCTAGCGGGCTCACAGATACGCAGTATTTT. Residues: CASSLGASGLTDTQYF.

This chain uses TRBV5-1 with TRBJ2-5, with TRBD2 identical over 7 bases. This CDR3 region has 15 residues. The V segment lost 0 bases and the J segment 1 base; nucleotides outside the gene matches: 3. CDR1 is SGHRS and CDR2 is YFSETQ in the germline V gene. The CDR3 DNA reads TGCGCCAGCAGCTTGGACGGGGGGAGCCAAGAGACCCAGTACTTC. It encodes CASSLDGGSQETQYF.

The CDR3 region has the DNA TGTGCCATCCCGGGACAAGGGCGTGAAGGCTACACCTTC. It yields the protein CAIPGQGREGYTF. This rearrangement joins TRBV28 to TRBJ1-2, with D maybe TRBD1 (6 bases). Trimming cost V 10 bases and J 8 bases, with 20 bases left between them. Germline V gene lookup returns CDR1 MDHEN and CDR2 SYDVKM. This CDR3 has 13 amino acids.

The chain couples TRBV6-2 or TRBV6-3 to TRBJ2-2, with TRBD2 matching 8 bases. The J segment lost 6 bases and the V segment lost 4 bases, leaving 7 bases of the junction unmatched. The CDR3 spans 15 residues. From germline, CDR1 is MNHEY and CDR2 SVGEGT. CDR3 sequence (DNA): TGTGCCAGCAGTTTGGCGGGGGGCCCCGCCGGGGAGCTGTTTTTT. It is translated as CASSLAGGPAGELFF.

This CDR3 is CASSYGRALLFGANVLTF. CDR3 sequence (DNA): TGTGCCAGCAGTTACGGGAGGGCCTTATTATTTGGGGCCAACGTCCTGACTTTC. V gene TRBV6-2 or TRBV6-3 combines with J gene TRBJ2-6, with 7 bases matching TRBD2. V gave up 2 bases and J gave up 3 bases; unmatched junction bases: 10. CDR1 and CDR2 (germline): MNHEY, SVGEGT. CDR3 length: 18 residues.

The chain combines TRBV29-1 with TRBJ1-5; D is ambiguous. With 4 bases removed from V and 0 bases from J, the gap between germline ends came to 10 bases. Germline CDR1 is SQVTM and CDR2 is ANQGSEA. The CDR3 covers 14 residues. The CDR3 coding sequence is TGCAGCGTTGCAACGGGTAATAGCAATCAGCCCCAGCATTTT. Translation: CSVATGNSNQPQHF.

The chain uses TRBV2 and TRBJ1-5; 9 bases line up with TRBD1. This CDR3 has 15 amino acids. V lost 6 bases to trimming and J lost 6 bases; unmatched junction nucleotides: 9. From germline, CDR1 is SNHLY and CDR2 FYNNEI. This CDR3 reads CASSLIQGAGQPQHF. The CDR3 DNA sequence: TGTGCCAGCAGCTTGATACAGGGGGCGGGTCAGCCCCAGCATTTT.

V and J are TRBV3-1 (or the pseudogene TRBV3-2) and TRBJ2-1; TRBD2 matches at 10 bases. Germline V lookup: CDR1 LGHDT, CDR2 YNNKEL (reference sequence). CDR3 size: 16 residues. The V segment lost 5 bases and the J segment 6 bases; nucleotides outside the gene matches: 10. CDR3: CASSYQLAGLPNEQFF. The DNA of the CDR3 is TGTGCCAGCAGCTATCAACTAGCGGGGCTCCCCAATGAGCAGTTCTTC.

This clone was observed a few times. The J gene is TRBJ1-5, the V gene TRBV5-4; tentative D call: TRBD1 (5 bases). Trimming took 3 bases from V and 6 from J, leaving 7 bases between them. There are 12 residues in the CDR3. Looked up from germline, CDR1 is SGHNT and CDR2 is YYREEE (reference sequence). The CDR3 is CASSSDSQPQHF. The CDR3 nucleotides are TGTGCCAGCAGCTCTGACAGTCAGCCCCAGCATTTT.

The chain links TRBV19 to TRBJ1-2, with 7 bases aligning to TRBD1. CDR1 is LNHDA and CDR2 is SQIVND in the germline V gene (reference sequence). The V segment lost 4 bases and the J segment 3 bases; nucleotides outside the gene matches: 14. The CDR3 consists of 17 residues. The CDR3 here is CASSTRQGRVFDYGYTF. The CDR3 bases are TGTGCCAGTAGTACTCGACAGGGAAGGGTATTCGACTATGGCTACACCTTC. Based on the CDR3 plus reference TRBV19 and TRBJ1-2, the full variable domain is DGGITQSPKYLFRKEGQNVTLSCEQNLNHDAMYWYRQDPGQGLRLIYYSQIVNDFQKGDIAEGYSVSREKKESFPLTVTSAQKNPTAFYLCASSTRQGRVFDYGYTFGSGTRLTVV.

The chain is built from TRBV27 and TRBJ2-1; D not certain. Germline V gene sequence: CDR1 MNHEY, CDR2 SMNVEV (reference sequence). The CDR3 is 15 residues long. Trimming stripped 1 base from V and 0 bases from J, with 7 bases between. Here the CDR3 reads CASSLFLSSYNEQFF. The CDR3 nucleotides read TGTGCCAGCAGTTTATTCCTGAGCTCCTACAATGAGCAGTTCTTC.

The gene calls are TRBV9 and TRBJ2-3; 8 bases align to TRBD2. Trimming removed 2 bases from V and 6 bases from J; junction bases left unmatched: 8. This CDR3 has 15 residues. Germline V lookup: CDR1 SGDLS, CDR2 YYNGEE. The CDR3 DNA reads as TGTGCCAGCAGCGTCGCCGGGACTAGACCCGATACGCAGTATTTT. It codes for CASSVAGTRPDTQYF.

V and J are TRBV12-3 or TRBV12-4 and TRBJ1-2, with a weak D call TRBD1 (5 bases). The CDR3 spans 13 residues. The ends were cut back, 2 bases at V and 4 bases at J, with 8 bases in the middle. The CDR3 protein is CASSLWGPYGYTF. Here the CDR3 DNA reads TGTGCCAGCAGTTTATGGGGCCCCTATGGCTACACCTTC.

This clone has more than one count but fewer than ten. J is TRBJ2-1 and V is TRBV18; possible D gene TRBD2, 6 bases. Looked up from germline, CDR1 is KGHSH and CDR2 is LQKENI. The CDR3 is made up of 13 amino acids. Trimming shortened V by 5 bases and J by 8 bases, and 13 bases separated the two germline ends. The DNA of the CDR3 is TGTGCCAGCTCAATGGCCAGGGAGGATGAGCAGTTCTTC. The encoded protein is CASSMAREDEQFF.

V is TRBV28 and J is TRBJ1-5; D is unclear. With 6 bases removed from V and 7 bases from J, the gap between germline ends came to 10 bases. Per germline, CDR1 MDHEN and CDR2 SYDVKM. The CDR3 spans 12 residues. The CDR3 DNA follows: TGTGCCAGCAGCCTCAGGAGGCAGCCCCAGCATTTT. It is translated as CASSLRRQPQHF.

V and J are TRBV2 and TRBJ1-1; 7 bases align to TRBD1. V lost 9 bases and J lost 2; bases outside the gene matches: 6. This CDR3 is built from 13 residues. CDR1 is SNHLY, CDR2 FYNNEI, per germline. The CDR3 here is CASKDRDNTEAFF. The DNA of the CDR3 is TGTGCCAGTAAAGACAGGGACAACACTGAAGCTTTCTTT.

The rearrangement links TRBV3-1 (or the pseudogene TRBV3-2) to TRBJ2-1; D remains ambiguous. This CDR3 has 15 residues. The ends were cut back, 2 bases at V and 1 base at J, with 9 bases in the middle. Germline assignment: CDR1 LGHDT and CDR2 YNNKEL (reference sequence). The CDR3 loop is CASSQTTDSYNEQFF. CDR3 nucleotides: TGTGCCAGCAGCCAAACGACTGATTCCTACAATGAGCAGTTCTTC.

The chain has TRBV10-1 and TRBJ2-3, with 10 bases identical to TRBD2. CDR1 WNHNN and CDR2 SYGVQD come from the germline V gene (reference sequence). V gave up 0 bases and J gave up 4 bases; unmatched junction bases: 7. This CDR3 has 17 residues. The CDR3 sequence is CASSESVVLAGPDTQYF. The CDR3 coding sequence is TGCGCCAGCAGTGAGTCCGTCGTACTAGCGGGACCAGATACGCAGTATTTT.

CDR3 loop: CASSRRDRGVSGANVLTF. Written as DNA, the CDR3 is TGTGCCAGCAGCAGACGGGACAGGGGCGTCTCTGGGGCCAACGTCCTGACTTTC. The chain combines TRBV7-3 with TRBJ2-6; 10 bases are shared with TRBD1. Germline-derived CDR1 and CDR2 are SGHTA and FQGTGA. V lost 5 bases, J lost 0 bases, and 7 bases stayed unmatched. This CDR3 contains 18 residues.

The chain's CDR3 is CASRTPEASSYNEQFF. DNA of the CDR3: TGCGCCAGCAGGACGCCGGAGGCTAGCTCCTACAATGAGCAGTTCTTC. The V gene is TRBV5-1, the J gene TRBJ2-1; TRBD2 might be the D (5 bases). The CDR3 runs 16 residues. Germline V gene data show CDR1 as SGHRS and CDR2 as YFSETQ. V was cut by 5 bases and J by 0 bases, with 15 bases left in between.